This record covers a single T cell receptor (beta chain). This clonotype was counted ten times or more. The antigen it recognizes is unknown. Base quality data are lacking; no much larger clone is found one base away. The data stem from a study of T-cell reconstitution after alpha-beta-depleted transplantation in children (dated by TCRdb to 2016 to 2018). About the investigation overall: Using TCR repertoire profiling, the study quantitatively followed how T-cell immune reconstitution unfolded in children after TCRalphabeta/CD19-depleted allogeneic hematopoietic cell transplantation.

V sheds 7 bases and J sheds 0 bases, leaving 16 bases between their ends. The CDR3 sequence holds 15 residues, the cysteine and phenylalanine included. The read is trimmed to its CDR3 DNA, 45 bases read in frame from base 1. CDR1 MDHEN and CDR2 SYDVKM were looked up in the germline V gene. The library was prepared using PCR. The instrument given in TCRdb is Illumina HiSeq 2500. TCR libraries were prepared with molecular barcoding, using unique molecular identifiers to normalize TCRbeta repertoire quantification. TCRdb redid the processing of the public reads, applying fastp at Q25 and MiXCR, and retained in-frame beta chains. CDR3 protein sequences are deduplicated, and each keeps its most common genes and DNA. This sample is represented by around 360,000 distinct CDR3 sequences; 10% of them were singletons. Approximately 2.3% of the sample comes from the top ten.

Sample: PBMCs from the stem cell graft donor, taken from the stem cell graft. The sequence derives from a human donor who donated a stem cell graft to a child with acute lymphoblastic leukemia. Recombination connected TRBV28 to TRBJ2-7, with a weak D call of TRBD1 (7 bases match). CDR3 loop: CASTMAGQSSYEQYF. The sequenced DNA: TGTGCCAGCACCATGGCGGGACAGAGCTCCTACGAGCAGTACTTC.